The source of this T cell receptor beta chain is a study of PD-L1 blockade in urothelial cancer. Study-wide points: Lower pretreatment blood TCR clonality, under the median, predicted better survival, researchers reported.

Germline lookup yields CDR1 LGHNA and CDR2 YSLEER. V lost 1 base and J lost 7, with 13 bases in between. The CDR3 has 14 amino acids. Clones were sequenced by immunoSEQ multiplex PCR, and TCRdb holds only the in-frame ones, with some missing. The sample lists some 19,000 clones, around 87% seen once, with about 15% in the top ten. Of note for this clone: Its target is not known.

The chain employs TRBV4-3 and TRBJ1-2; TRBD1 might be the D (5 bases). Here the sequenced sample was PBMCs, taken around atezolizumab (anti-PD-L1) treatment. This TCR was sampled from a woman aged 55-75 years with urothelial cancer. This CDR3 reads CASSQVGASSGYTF. The CDR3 DNA sequence: TGCGCCAGCAGCCAAGTAGGGGCATCGTCTGGCTACACCTTC.